These 23 T cell receptor beta chains share one sample of origin, sequenced in a study of blood T cell repertoires in COVID-19. Sequencing was performed with immunoSEQ multiplex PCR; in TCRdb, only in-frame clones are kept and a portion is missing. Of roughly 300,000 clones listed, under 90% were seen once; the top ten hold about 9.4%. Material: PBMCs or T cells enriched from blood (not recorded which). These TCRs come from a woman between 18 and 29 years old who had recovered from COVID-19.

CDR3 loop: CASSVTSGRAGEQFF. The CDR3 DNA reads TGTGCCAGCAGCGTGACTAGCGGGAGGGCCGGTGAGCAGTTCTTC. This chain links TRBV7-9 with TRBJ2-1, with 14 positions matching TRBD2. Per the germline V gene, CDR1 is SEHNR and CDR2 is FQNEAQ (reference sequence). CDR3 length: 15 amino acids. Losses at the gene ends were 5 bases for V and 9 bases for J; bases not matched to a gene: 6. The full variable domain, in which reference TRBV7-9 and TRBJ2-1 provide the parts outside the CDR3, is DTGVSQNPRHKITKRGQNVTFRCDPISEHNRLYWYRQTLGQGPEFLTYFQNEAQLEKSRLLSDRFSAERPKGSFSTLEIQRTEQGDSAMYLCASSVTSGRAGEQFFGPGTRLTVL.

The V and J genes are TRBV12-3 or TRBV12-4 and TRBJ2-4, with D unresolved. V gave up 5 bases and J gave up 0 bases, with 5 bases separating them. CDR3 length: 13 residues. The CDR3 is CASSLLAKNIQYF. CDR3 coding DNA: TGTGCCAGCAGTCTCTTAGCCAAAAACATTCAGTACTTC.

The chain joins TRBV24-1 to TRBJ1-2; the match to TRBD1 covers 7 bases. The CDR3 runs 13 residues. The J segment lost 8 bases and the V segment lost 2 bases, leaving 4 bases of the junction unmatched. Germline assignment: CDR1 KGHDR and CDR2 SFDVKD. The CDR3 DNA is TGTGCCACCAGTGATTCAGGGGGACGGGGCTACACCTTC. Translation: CATSDSGGRGYTF.

There are a few counts of this clone. This rearrangement joins TRBV19 to TRBJ2-1, with 8 nucleotides matching TRBD1. CDR3 length: 19 amino acids. V gave up 1 base and J gave up 0 bases; unmatched junction bases: 11. Germline V gives CDR1 LNHDA, CDR2 SQIVND (reference sequence). DNA of the CDR3: TGTGCCAGTAGTATAGGACTCAGGGGAACAGGGGGCTCCTACAATGAGCAGTTCTTC. Translated: CASSIGLRGTGGSYNEQFF.

The chain uses TRBV2 and TRBJ1-2; no clear D gene. Germline V gives CDR1 SNHLY, CDR2 FYNNEI. The CDR3 has 13 amino acids. Trimming pared 4 bases from V and 4 bases from J, leaving 10 bases between. In nucleotides, the CDR3 is TGTGCCAGCAGTGTAGAAGCGATCTATGGCTACACCTTC. This translates into CASSVEAIYGYTF.

V usage is TRBV18 and J usage is TRBJ1-1; 11 bases agree with TRBD1. V lost 2 bases to trimming and J lost 6 bases; unmatched junction nucleotides: 8. The germline V gene encodes CDR1 KGHSH and CDR2 LQKENI. The CDR3 totals 16 residues. The CDR3 sequence: CASSPILGTGGPEAFF. CDR3 DNA: TGTGCCAGCTCACCAATTCTGGGGACAGGGGGACCTGAAGCTTTCTTT.

This clone was found once. CDR3 DNA sequence: TGTGCCAGTAGTCAAACAGGGGCCACGCAGTATTTT. It is translated as CASSQTGATQYF. V is TRBV19 and J is TRBJ2-3, with 7 positions matching TRBD1. Germline V CDR1 and CDR2: LNHDA, SQIVND (reference sequence). With 5 bases clipped from V and 9 bases from J, the junction kept 5 bases outside the gene matches. The CDR3 has 12 residues.

DNA of the CDR3: TGCGCCAGCAGCCGGGGGACTATGAGCACAGATACGCAGTATTTT. Its translation: CASSRGTMSTDTQYF. V and J are TRBV5-1 and TRBJ2-3; 7 bases map to TRBD2. Germline V lookup: CDR1 SGHRS, CDR2 YFSETQ. V lost 4 bases and J lost 0; bases outside the gene matches: 5. The CDR3 is made up of 15 amino acids. Using reference TRBV5-1 and TRBJ2-3 for the parts outside the CDR3, the full variable domain is KAGVTQTPRYLIKTRGQQVTLSCSPISGHRSVSWYQQTPGQGLQFLFEYFSETQRNKGNFPGRFSGRQFSNSRSEMNVSTLELGDSALYLCASSRGTMSTDTQYFGPGTRLTVL.

J is TRBJ2-1 and V is TRBV29-1, with 9 positions matching TRBD2. V trimming: 4 bases; J trimming: 9 bases; junction bases outside the gene matches: 13. The CDR3 consists of 15 residues. Germline CDR1 SQVTM, CDR2 ANQGSEA. CDR3 DNA: TGCAGCGTTGGATATGGGGGGACTAGCATCGTTGAGCAGTTCTTC. Protein sequence: CSVGYGGTSIVEQFF.

This clone was observed a few times. The chain uses TRBV13 and TRBJ1-2; D remains unclear. The CDR3 runs 14 residues. The germline gives CDR1 PRHDT, CDR2 FYEKMQ (reference sequence). The V end was cut by 2 bases, the J end by 1 base, with 8 bases between. CDR3 sequence: CASSLTAINYGYTF. CDR3 DNA: TGTGCCAGCAGCTTAACCGCTATTAACTATGGCTACACCTTC.

This rearrangement joins TRBV6-5 to TRBJ1-6; tentatively, D is TRBD1 (6 bases). Germline CDR1 reads MNHEY; CDR2 reads SVGAGI. This CDR3 has 15 residues. The ends were cut back, 4 bases at V and 13 bases at J, with 20 bases in the middle. The CDR3 DNA is TGTGCCAGCAGTTCCCACACAGGGCCCCAGGTCCCCCTCCACTTT. Translating gives CASSSHTGPQVPLHF.

The chain recombines TRBV2 with TRBJ1-6, with 7 bases aligning to TRBD1. The CDR3 is 16 residues long. V was clipped by 3 bases and J by 7 bases; unmatched bases: 9. The V gene's germline CDR1 is SNHLY and CDR2 FYNNEI. The CDR3 nucleotides are TGTGCCAGCAGTGAGAACGTACAGGGGCGGAATTCACCCCTCCACTTT. Protein product: CASSENVQGRNSPLHF.

The chain employs TRBV19 and TRBJ2-1, with D perhaps TRBD2 (6 bases). The V and J ends lost 5 bases and 0 bases respectively, with 11 bases between them. The CDR3 contains 15 residues. Germline CDR1 and CDR2: LNHDA and SQIVND (reference sequence). CDR3 nucleotide sequence: TGTGCCAGTAGTGCAGCGGGTAGCTCCTACAATGAGCAGTTCTTC. It translates to CASSAAGSSYNEQFF.

This clone was observed once. The chain uses TRBV9 and TRBJ2-2, with D tentatively TRBD1 (5 bases). The CDR3 extends over 16 amino acids. The germline gives CDR1 SGDLS, CDR2 YYNGEE. V lost 0 bases to trimming and J lost 2 bases, with 11 bases between them. Here the CDR3 DNA reads TGTGCCAGCAGCGTAGATAGGGGCCCAAACACCGGGGAGCTGTTTTTT. This sequence encodes CASSVDRGPNTGELFF.

The chain joins TRBV27 to TRBJ2-5, with a possible D match to TRBD2 (7 bases). The CDR3 sequence is 15 residues long. The germline V gene encodes CDR1 MNHEY and CDR2 SMNVEV (reference sequence). The V gene lost 3 bases and the J gene lost 4 bases, with 15 bases spanning the gap. CDR3 loop: CASSLAGAGGETQYF. The CDR3, as DNA: TGTGCCAGCAGTTTGGCGGGGGCGGGCGGAGAGACCCAGTACTTC.

J is TRBJ2-2 and V is TRBV7-3; 10 bases are shared with TRBD2. The CDR3 has 15 amino acids. Trimming cost V 4 bases and J 3 bases; bases outside gene matches: 2. Germline loops: CDR1 SGHTA, CDR2 FQGTGA. Here the CDR3 DNA reads TGTGCCAGCAGCTCGCTAGCGGGAGACACCGGGGAGCTGTTTTTT. It translates to CASSSLAGDTGELFF.

The chain employs TRBV12-3 or TRBV12-4 and TRBJ1-1; D not certain. CDR3 length: 11 residues. V was pared by 3 bases and J by 6 bases, with 5 bases between. The CDR3 here is CASSFTAEAFF. CDR3 nucleotides: TGTGCCAGCAGTTTCACGGCTGAAGCTTTCTTT.

The chain carries TRBV18 and TRBJ1-2; 10 bases fit TRBD1. CDR3 size: 15 residues. Germline trimming cut 3 bases from V and 7 bases from J; bases unmatched to any gene: 8. Germline CDR1 is KGHSH and CDR2 is LQKENI. In nucleotides, the CDR3 is TGTGCCAGCTCACCCTCCCCCCGGACAGGGGGTGGCTACACCTTC. Its translation is CASSPSPRTGGGYTF.

The chain has TRBV9 and TRBJ2-1; TRBD2 matches 11 bases. CDR3 size: 14 residues. Germline CDR1 is SGDLS and CDR2 is YYNGEE. V gave up 6 bases and J gave up 4 bases; unmatched junction bases: 3. The CDR3 is CASNPSGGYNEQFF. DNA for the CDR3: TGTGCCAGCAATCCTAGCGGGGGGTACAATGAGCAGTTCTTC.

The chain links TRBV7-3 to TRBJ1-1, with 7 bases identical to TRBD1. The CDR3 has 13 amino acids. Germline-derived CDR1 and CDR2 are SGHTA and FQGTGA. The ends lost 5 bases at V and 5 bases at J; junction bases unmatched: 5. The CDR3 is CASSLFRGTEAFF. The CDR3 DNA reads as TGTGCCAGCAGCCTATTCAGGGGGACTGAAGCTTTCTTT.

The chain recombines TRBV18 with TRBJ2-7, with D maybe TRBD2 (5 bases). CDR3 size: 15 residues. Trimming left V 3 bases short and J 2 bases short, with 14 bases between. Germline V gene lookup returns CDR1 KGHSH and CDR2 LQKENI. CDR3 in DNA: TGTGCCAGCTCACCCGGCGCGGGCGGACCCTACGAGCAGTACTTC. This sequence encodes CASSPGAGGPYEQYF. Full variable domain (remainder filled in from reference TRBV18 and TRBJ2-7): NAGVMQNPRHLVRRRGQEARLRCSPMKGHSHVYWYRQLPEEGLKFMVYLQKENIIDESGMPKERFSAEFPKEGPSILRIQQVVRGDSAAYFCASSPGAGGPYEQYFGPGTRLTVT.

The V call is TRBV7-9, the J call TRBJ2-1; weak D call: TRBD2 (6 bases). The CDR3 runs 12 residues. Per germline, CDR1 SEHNR and CDR2 FQNEAQ (reference sequence). CDR3: CAAGGGYNEQFF. For the CDR3, the DNA is TGTGCGGCCGGGGGAGGCTACAATGAGCAGTTCTTC.

V and J are TRBV18 and TRBJ2-3, with TRBD2 matching over 12 bases. CDR3 length: 15 residues. Germline loops: CDR1 KGHSH, CDR2 LQKENI. With V trimmed by 3 bases and J by 6 bases, 4 bases remained unmatched. The CDR3 here is CASSPSSGGGDTQYF. CDR3 DNA sequence: TGTGCCAGCTCACCTTCTAGCGGGGGGGGCGATACGCAGTATTTT.